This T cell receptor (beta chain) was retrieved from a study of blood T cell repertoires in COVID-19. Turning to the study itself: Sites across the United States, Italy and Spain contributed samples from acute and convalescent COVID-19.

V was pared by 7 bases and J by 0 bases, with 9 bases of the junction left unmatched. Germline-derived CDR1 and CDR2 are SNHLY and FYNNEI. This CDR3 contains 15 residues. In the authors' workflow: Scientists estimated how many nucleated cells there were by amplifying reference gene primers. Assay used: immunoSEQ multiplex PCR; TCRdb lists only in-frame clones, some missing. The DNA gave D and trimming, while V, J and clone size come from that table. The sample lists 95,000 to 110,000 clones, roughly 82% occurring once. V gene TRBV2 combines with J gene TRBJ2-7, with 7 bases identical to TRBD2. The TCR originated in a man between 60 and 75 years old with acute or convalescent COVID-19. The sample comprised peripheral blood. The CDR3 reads CASTLSGTVSYEQYF. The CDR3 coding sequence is TGTGCCAGCACGTTAAGCGGGACGGTCTCCTACGAGCAGTACTTC. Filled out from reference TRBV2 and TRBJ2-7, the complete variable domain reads EPEVTQTPSHQVTQMGQEVILRCVPISNHLYFYWYRQILGQKVEFLVSFYNNEISEKSEIFDDQFSVERPDGSNFTLKIRSTKLEDSAMYFCASTLSGTVSYEQYFGPGTRLTVT.